The 26 T cell receptor beta chains listed next were all sequenced from one sample in a study of Graves' ophthalmopathy and Graves' hyperthyroidism. Amplification of TCR beta CDR3 regions used RNA transcripts. The first-round RT-PCR employed HTBI primers together with the Qiagen OneStep RT-PCR kit. A multiplex PCR was then performed as the second round. One entry per CDR3 protein results from TCRdb running MiXCR on the multiplex PCR reads. Here the sample spans fewer than 650,000 distinct CDR3 sequences, 22% being singletons. Sequenced input: peripheral blood. These receptors were collected from a young woman with stable Graves' hyperthyroidism. Some clones in this sample may be carry-over from other donors' samples.

This clonotype was counted ten times or more. The chain uses TRBV15 and TRBJ2-2; the D is unclear. Trimming stripped 0 bases from V and 3 bases from J, with 5 bases between. From germline, CDR1 is LNHNV and CDR2 YYDKDF (reference sequence). CDR3 size: 14 residues. The CDR3: CATSRDPYTGELFF. CDR3 coding DNA: TGTGCCACCAGCAGAGATCCCTACACCGGGGAGCTGTTTTTT.

In this sample, this clonotype turned up many times. The chain is built from TRBV9 and TRBJ2-2; no reliable D call. The length of the CDR3 is 14 residues. Germline V lookup: CDR1 SGDLS, CDR2 YYNGEE. With 1 base removed from V and 6 bases from J, the gap between germline ends came to 10 bases. The CDR3 here is CASSVQVVPGELFF. CDR3 sequence (DNA): TGTGCCAGCAGCGTACAAGTGGTTCCCGGGGAGCTGTTTTTT.

This clonotype was counted at least ten times. The V call is TRBV20-1, the J call TRBJ2-7, with TRBD2 matching over 11 bases. Looked up from germline, CDR1 is DFQATT and CDR2 is SNEGSKA (reference sequence). CDR3 length: 13 residues. V dropped 6 bases and J dropped 5; count of bases not matched to a gene: 6. The DNA of the CDR3 is TGCAGTGCAATAGCGGGAGGGCCTCACGAGCAGTACTTC. This gives the protein CSAIAGGPHEQYF.

This chain joins TRBV27 and TRBJ1-2; 7 bases match TRBD1. Germline trimming cut 5 bases from V and 8 bases from J; bases unmatched to any gene: 14. The V gene's germline CDR1 is MNHEY and CDR2 SMNVEV (reference sequence). This CDR3 spans 15 amino acids. CDR3 DNA sequence: TGTGCCAGCAGTCTCATGTCCGGGACAGTTGGAGGCTACACCTTC. Its translation: CASSLMSGTVGGYTF.

This clonotype was observed at least ten times. J is TRBJ1-3 and V is TRBV7-2; D remains ambiguous. The V gene lost 5 bases and the J gene lost 4 bases, with 12 bases spanning the gap. This CDR3 is built from 14 residues. Germline lookup yields CDR1 SGHTA and CDR2 FQGNSA. The CDR3 DNA follows: TGTGCCAGCAGCCTAAACCCTGAAGGAAACACCATATATTTT. Encoded protein: CASSLNPEGNTIYF. Looking up the rest from reference TRBV7-2 and TRBJ1-3 gives the full variable domain: GAGVSQSPSNKVTEKGKDVELRCDPISGHTALYWYRQSLGQGLEFLIYFQGNSAPDKSGLPSDRFSAERTGGSVSTLTIQRTQQEDSAVYLCASSLNPEGNTIYFGEGSWLTVV.

The chain couples TRBV12-3 or TRBV12-4 to TRBJ1-1; TRBD1 aligns across 10 bases. This CDR3 has 14 residues. V was pared by 6 bases and J by 3 bases, with 4 bases of the junction left unmatched. The CDR3 DNA reads as TGTGCCAGCAGAACGGGACAGGGGCACACTGAAGCTTTCTTT. Residues: CASRTGQGHTEAFF.

Turning to this clonotype: The junction does not match germline at one end; this may be a read error. J is TRBJ2-7 and V is TRBV20-1, with TRBD2 matching over 7 bases. This CDR3 is 17 amino acids long. Germline V gene lookup returns CDR1 DFQATT and CDR2 SNEGSKA (reference sequence). Here the CDR3 reads CSARDREGPPPFYEKYF. The DNA of the CDR3 is TGCAGTGCTAGAGATAGGGAGGGGCCCCCTCCTTTTTACGAGAAGTACTTC.

This clonotype is a singleton in its sample. J is TRBJ1-2 and V is TRBV2; D is unresolved. V shed 3 bases and J shed 0 bases, with 8 bases lying between them. Germline loops: CDR1 SNHLY, CDR2 FYNNEI. There are 14 residues in the CDR3. In DNA form, the CDR3 reads TGTGCCAGCAGTGACTTTGGTGCTAACTATGGCTACACCTTC. Amino acid sequence: CASSDFGANYGYTF.

The gene calls are TRBV9 and TRBJ1-3; no clear D. The CDR3 length is 16 residues. From germline, CDR1 is SGDLS and CDR2 YYNGEE. Between the trimmed V and J ends, which lost 3 bases and 2 bases, there was a span of 15 bases. CDR3 residues: CASSASRRRAGNTIYF. The CDR3, as DNA: TGTGCCAGCAGCGCTTCTCGCCGGAGGGCTGGAAACACCATATATTTT.

This clonotype has a count of ten or more. A much more abundant neighbour one base away suggests this may be a read error. Likely a read error: the CDR3 ends without its conserved phenylalanine or tryptophan. This chain connects TRBV7-2 to TRBJ1-2; D gene ambiguous. Germline CDR1 is SGHTA and CDR2 is FQGNSA. The CDR3 length is 14 residues. V shed 2 bases and J shed 4 bases, with 11 bases lying between them. CDR3 protein: CASSLSALGYGYTL. In nucleotides, the CDR3 is TGTGCCAGCAGCTTATCTGCCCTCGGCTATGGCTACACCTTA.

This clonotype was detected many times. J is TRBJ2-2 and V is TRBV6-5, with 9 bases aligning to TRBD2. CDR1 is MNHEY and CDR2 is SVGAGI in the germline V gene. The CDR3 consists of 15 residues. V lost 7 bases, J lost 3 bases, and 6 bases stayed unmatched. Written as DNA, the CDR3 is TGTGCCAGCAAGTTAGCGGGAGTGGACACCGGGGAGCTGTTTTTT. Amino acid sequence: CASKLAGVDTGELFF.

The sample holds many counts of this clonotype. The rearrangement uses TRBV12-3 or TRBV12-4 and TRBJ1-2, with D possibly TRBD1 on 5 matching bases. This CDR3 comprises 14 residues. Trimming stripped 3 bases from V and 5 bases from J, with 13 bases between. Written as DNA, the CDR3 is TGTGCCAGCAGTTTGACGCAGGGCGAGTATGGCTACACCTTC. Its protein is CASSLTQGEYGYTF.

This clonotype showed up many times. Sequence at one end of the junction differs from germline and may be a read error. This sequence joins TRBV19 and TRBJ1-1; TRBD1 might be the D (6 bases). There are 14 residues in the CDR3. CDR1 is LNHDA and CDR2 is SQIVND in the germline V gene (reference sequence). The CDR3 DNA is TGTGCCAGTAGTATAGCAGGGGTTGAACATCACAGTGTCTTT. It specifies CASSIAGVEHHSVF.

This clonotype was detected many times. The V gene is TRBV12-3 or TRBV12-4, the J gene TRBJ2-5, with D possibly matching TRBD2 (6 bases). The V end was cut by 4 bases, the J end by 2 bases, with 8 bases between. CDR3 length equals 13 residues. This CDR3 is CASSSSGQETQYF. CDR3 DNA sequence: TGTGCCAGCAGTTCAAGCGGGCAAGAGACCCAGTACTTC.

Many counts were recorded for this clonotype. The rearrangement uses TRBV19 and TRBJ1-5; no definite D call. This CDR3 has 18 amino acids. V lost 6 bases to trimming and J lost 3 bases, with 24 bases between them. Germline values: CDR1 LNHDA, CDR2 SQIVND (reference sequence). Here the CDR3 DNA reads TGTGCCAGTAGGTATGCGAACATCCGCTCCTATAACAATCAGCCCCAGCATTTT. It translates to CASRYANIRSYNNQPQHF.

The table lists this clonotype with many counts. This rearrangement joins TRBV28 to TRBJ1-2; D uncertain. The CDR3 has 14 residues. Germline-derived CDR1 and CDR2 are MDHEN and SYDVKM. Trimming cost V 2 bases and J 3 bases, with 10 bases left between them. This chain's CDR3 is CASSLPASHYGYTF. Written as DNA, the CDR3 is TGTGCCAGCAGTTTACCGGCCAGCCACTATGGCTACACCTTC.

This clonotype appeared many times. This chain joins TRBV11-2 and TRBJ2-2; 11 nucleotides agree with TRBD2. Trimming removed 5 bases from V and 5 bases from J; junction bases left unmatched: 10. Germline CDR1 is SGHAT and CDR2 is FQNNGV. The CDR3 contains 17 residues. The CDR3 DNA is TGTGCCAGCAGCCGGTCATCGGGACTAGCGGAGACCGGGGAGCTGTTTTTT. Amino acid sequence: CASSRSSGLAETGELFF.

This clonotype was recorded at least ten times. V and J are TRBV6-1 and TRBJ1-1, with 7 nucleotides matching TRBD1. Germline values: CDR1 MNHNS, CDR2 SASEGT. The CDR3 extends over 15 amino acids. Germline trimming cut 6 bases from V and 3 bases from J; bases unmatched to any gene: 10. The CDR3 reads CASRLRGSLDTEAFF. The CDR3 DNA is TGTGCCAGCAGGCTCAGGGGGAGCCTAGACACTGAAGCTTTCTTT.

The chain couples TRBV5-1 to TRBJ1-1; no definite D call. V lost 4 bases and J lost 0, with 19 bases in between. This CDR3 is built from 17 residues. The germline V gene encodes CDR1 SGHRS and CDR2 YFSETQ. CDR3: CASSLFRTEVMNTEAFF. The DNA for the CDR3 is TGCGCCAGCAGCCTGTTCCGGACTGAAGTCATGAACACTGAAGCTTTCTTT.

The V gene is TRBV6-5, the J gene TRBJ2-2; TRBD1 matches at 9 bases. The CDR3 loop spans 16 amino acids. CDR1 MNHEY and CDR2 SVGAGI come from the germline V gene. The trim removed 2 bases at V and 8 bases at J, leaving 9 bases unmatched. CDR3 coding DNA: TGTGCCAGCAGTTACGGGGGGAACAGGGGGCTAGGGGAGCTGTTTTTT. It yields the protein CASSYGGNRGLGELFF.

The sample holds many counts of this clonotype. This chain joins TRBV29-1 and TRBJ1-1, with no clear D. CDR3 size: 13 residues. The V gene lost 6 bases and the J gene lost 1 base, with 12 bases spanning the gap. Germline assignment: CDR1 SQVTM and CDR2 ANQGSEA. The CDR3 DNA is TGCAGCGTATATCTTTTGGCGAACACTGAAGCTTTCTTT. Encoded protein: CSVYLLANTEAFF.

The CDR3 DNA reads TGTGCCAGCACCCGATCTCACGGGACACTGAGCTCCTACGAGCAGTACTTC. Its translation: CASTRSHGTLSSYEQYF. The chain employs TRBV12-3 or TRBV12-4 and TRBJ2-7, with D maybe TRBD1 (6 bases). This CDR3 comprises 17 residues. Deletions cut 7 bases from V and 0 bases from J, with 22 bases between.

V usage is TRBV11-2 and J usage is TRBJ2-7, with 14 bases identical to TRBD2. CDR3 length equals 16 residues. Trimming removed 3 bases from V and 5 bases from J; junction bases left unmatched: 6. The V gene's germline CDR1 is SGHAT and CDR2 FQNNGV. CDR3 protein: CASSFRGLAGENEQYF. Here the CDR3 DNA reads TGTGCCAGCAGCTTTAGGGGACTAGCGGGAGAAAACGAGCAGTACTTC.

In its sample, this clonotype was seen many times. The chain couples TRBV6-2 or TRBV6-3 to TRBJ2-5; no definite D call. Trimming took 7 bases from V and 1 from J, leaving 19 bases between them. The CDR3 is 16 residues long. CDR1 and CDR2 from the germline V gene are MNHEY and SVGEGT. This chain's CDR3 is CASTGGSGAPQETQYF. The CDR3 DNA follows: TGTGCCAGCACCGGTGGTTCAGGCGCCCCCCAAGAGACCCAGTACTTC.

This clonotype was seen more than once but under ten times. A much larger clone is a single base away; this may be a read error. The V and J genes are TRBV11-2 and TRBJ2-2; 11 bases fit TRBD2. CDR1 and CDR2 from the germline V gene are SGHAT and FQNNGV. The CDR3 has 18 amino acids. The CDR3 region is CASSTLLAGAALTGELCF. In DNA, the CDR3 is TGTGCCAGCAGCACCCTACTAGCGGGGGCGGCTCTCACCGGGGAGCTGTGTTTT.

The genes are TRBV27 and TRBJ1-2; D remains ambiguous. Germline V gene sequence: CDR1 MNHEY, CDR2 SMNVEV (reference sequence). Trimming removed 6 bases from V and 4 bases from J, with 18 bases in between. The CDR3 is 15 residues long. CDR3 sequence reads: CASSYMPGLGYGYTF. The DNA for the CDR3 is TGTGCCAGCAGCTACATGCCGGGGTTAGGCTATGGCTACACCTTC.